Listed below are T cell receptor beta chains from one sample, sequenced in a study of blood T cell repertoires in COVID-19. Only in-frame clones appear in the TCRdb table, and some are missing; sequencing was by immunoSEQ multiplex PCR. The sample has over 100,000 clones; approximately 85% are singletons. The specimen sequenced was peripheral blood. The receptors were sampled from a man in his fifties or sixties with acute or convalescent COVID-19. Both conserved end residues are part of each CDR3. A D gene is named only where the DNA matches it firmly. Clone size is given for some rows only: seen once, a few or many times, or a class if the clone is expanded.

V: TRBV2; J: TRBJ2-1; D: TRBD2; size: -; DNA: TGTGCCAGCAGTGTTCGCGGGAGTGAAACCTACAATGAGCAGTTCTTC; CDR3: CASSVRGSETYNEQFF
V: TRBV6-5; J: TRBJ2-7; D: -; size: once; DNA: TGTGCCACCCTCCCGAGGCCAGGGTATTACGAGCAGTACTTC; CDR3: CATLPRPGYYEQYF
V: TRBV5-4; J: TRBJ2-7; D: TRBD1; size: -; DNA: TGTGCCAGCAGCTTGGCCGGGACAGGGCTTTACGAGCAGTACTTC; CDR3: CASSLAGTGLYEQYF
V: TRBV5-1; J: TRBJ1-1; D: -; size: -; DNA: TGCGCCAGCACGGGAGACACTGAAGCTTTCTTT; CDR3: CASTGDTEAFF
V: TRBV5-1; J: TRBJ1-1; D: TRBD1; size: -; DNA: TGCGCCAGCAGCCAAGGGACAGGGAACACTGAAGCTTTCTTT; CDR3: CASSQGTGNTEAFF
V: TRBV2; J: TRBJ1-5; D: -; size: -; DNA: TGTGCCAGCAGTGACTGGACACCGAATCAGCCCCAGCATTTT; CDR3: CASSDWTPNQPQHF
V: TRBV6-2/TRBV6-3; J: TRBJ1-1; D: -; size: -; DNA: TGTGCCAGCAGTTACAACTTAAAGAAGGGGTACGGTCGGACTGAAGCTTTCTTT; CDR3: CASSYNLKKGYGRTEAFF
V: TRBV19; J: TRBJ2-1; D: -; size: few; DNA: TGTGCCAGTAGATATGGGGTTAGGGCGGGTTACAATGAGCAGTTCTTC; CDR3: CASRYGVRAGYNEQFF
V: TRBV19; J: TRBJ1-4; D: -; size: few; DNA: TGTGCCAGTAGTTCCCGTGGAGATACTAATGAAAAACTGTTTTTT; CDR3: CASSSRGDTNEKLFF
V: TRBV3-1/TRBV3-2; J: TRBJ2-2; D: -; size: -; DNA: TGTGCCAGCAGCCAGAGGTTAGATAACACCGGGGAGCTGTTTTTT; CDR3: CASSQRLDNTGELFF
V: TRBV9; J: TRBJ1-2; D: TRBD1; size: few; DNA: TGTGCCAGCAGCCCCGAGTGGGGACAGGCGGCCTATGGCTACACCTTC; CDR3: CASSPEWGQAAYGYTF
V: TRBV3-1/TRBV3-2; J: TRBJ2-2; D: -; size: -; DNA: TGTGCCAGCAGCCCCCGCCTGGCGGTCACCGGGGAGCTGTTTTTT; CDR3: CASSPRLAVTGELFF
V: TRBV5-1; J: TRBJ1-1; D: TRBD1; size: -; DNA: TGCGCCAGCAGCTTAAGAACAGGGGCCACTGAAGCTTTCTTT; CDR3: CASSLRTGATEAFF
V: TRBV11-3; J: TRBJ2-5; D: TRBD2; size: -; DNA: TGTGCCAGCAGCCCGACTAGCGGGGGCGAGACCCAGTACTTC; CDR3: CASSPTSGGETQYF
V: TRBV7-9; J: TRBJ1-4; D: TRBD1; size: -; DNA: TGTGCCAGCAGCTTGACAGGGTTGGCTAATGAAAAACTGTTTTTT; CDR3: CASSLTGLANEKLFF
V: TRBV11-1; J: TRBJ2-3; D: -; size: once; DNA: TGTGCCAGCAGCTCCCTATTCACAGATACGCAGTATTTT; CDR3: CASSSLFTDTQYF
V: TRBV18; J: TRBJ2-7; D: TRBD1; size: -; DNA: TGTGCCAGCTCACCTAGCCCGGGACAGGGCCTCTACGAGCAGTACTTC; CDR3: CASSPSPGQGLYEQYF
V: TRBV29-1; J: TRBJ1-2; D: -; size: -; DNA: TGCAGCGTACCCCATCCCGGGCCCCGAGGAGGATACACCTTC; CDR3: CSVPHPGPRGGYTF
V: TRBV7-9; J: TRBJ1-1; D: TRBD1; size: many; DNA: TGTGCCAGCAGCCCCGGGACAGGTTATGAAGCTTTCTTT; CDR3: CASSPGTGYEAFF
V: TRBV18; J: TRBJ2-5; D: TRBD2; size: -; DNA: TGTGCCAGCTCACCTTGGGGGGGGCAAGAGACCCAGTACTTC; CDR3: CASSPWGGQETQYF
V: TRBV7-3; J: TRBJ2-1; D: TRBD2; size: few; DNA: TGTGCCAGCAGCTTAACGGCGGGAGGGCCCCCCAGCTCCTACAATGAGCAGTTCTTC; CDR3: CASSLTAGGPPSSYNEQFF
V: TRBV11-1; J: TRBJ1-2; D: -; size: -; DNA: TGTGCCAGCAGCCTCGGACTGATGATGTTCTATGGCTACACCTTC; CDR3: CASSLGLMMFYGYTF
V: TRBV10-3; J: TRBJ2-1; D: TRBD2; size: -; DNA: TGTGCCATCAGTGGCGGGGGGGGCCATGAGCAGTTCTTC; CDR3: CAISGGGGHEQFF
V: TRBV11-3; J: TRBJ1-5; D: -; size: -; DNA: TGTGCCAGCAGCTTAGTTCCCGGTCAGCCCCAGCATTTT; CDR3: CASSLVPGQPQHF
V: TRBV15; J: TRBJ1-2; D: -; size: -; DNA: TGTGCCACCAGCAGAGAGAAGGAGAGGGTTAACTATGGCTACACCTTC; CDR3: CATSREKERVNYGYTF
V: TRBV4-1; J: TRBJ1-1; D: -; size: -; DNA: TGCGCCAGCAGCCAAGCCGGGGGAGAGAGCACTGAAGCTTTCTTT; CDR3: CASSQAGGESTEAFF
V: TRBV9; J: TRBJ1-4; D: -; size: -; DNA: TGTGCCAGCAGCGTAGCCACAGGGCGAGGTAATGAAAAACTGTTTTTT; CDR3: CASSVATGRGNEKLFF
V: TRBV2; J: TRBJ1-5; D: -; size: -; DNA: TGTGCCAGCAGGCCCCATAGTCAGCCCCAGCATTTT; CDR3: CASRPHSQPQHF
V: TRBV21-1; J: TRBJ2-3; D: -; size: -; DNA: TGTGCCAGCAGCAAAAAGACACTAGCGGGACTGACAGATACGCAGTATTTT; CDR3: CASSKKTLAGLTDTQYF
V: TRBV29-1; J: TRBJ1-2; D: -; size: -; DNA: TGCAGCGTTTCGGCGGGGGATGGCTACACCTTC; CDR3: CSVSAGDGYTF
V: TRBV5-4; J: TRBJ1-3; D: -; size: -; DNA: TGTGCCAGCACCCAAGAGGCTGGAAACACCATATATTTT; CDR3: CASTQEAGNTIYF
V: TRBV7-9; J: TRBJ1-2; D: -; size: -; DNA: TGTGCCAGCAGCTTAGCGCTTACAGGCTATGGCTACACCTTC; CDR3: CASSLALTGYGYTF
V: TRBV7-8; J: TRBJ1-3; D: -; size: -; DNA: TGTGCCAGCAGCCCTGAGAGCTCTGGAAACACCATATATTTT; CDR3: CASSPESSGNTIYF
V: TRBV28; J: TRBJ1-6; D: -; size: -; DNA: TGTGCCAGCAGTTTTAGGAGGGATCATTCACCCCTCCACTTT; CDR3: CASSFRRDHSPLHF
V: TRBV2; J: TRBJ2-2; D: -; size: -; DNA: TGTGCCAGCAGTTTGCTAGCAGTGAACACCGGGGAGCTGTTTTTT; CDR3: CASSLLAVNTGELFF
V: TRBV4-1; J: TRBJ2-3; D: TRBD2; size: once; DNA: TGCGCCAGCAGACGGACTAGCGGGAGCACAGATACGCAGTATTTT; CDR3: CASRRTSGSTDTQYF
V: TRBV9; J: TRBJ1-3; D: TRBD1; size: -; DNA: TGTGCCAGCAGCGGAGGGGACAGATCTGGAAACACCATATATTTT; CDR3: CASSGGDRSGNTIYF
V: TRBV5-1; J: TRBJ2-1; D: -; size: -; DNA: TGCGCCAGCAACCCGTGGGCAGGGGTGGACAATGAGCAGTTCTTC; CDR3: CASNPWAGVDNEQFF
V: TRBV9; J: TRBJ1-3; D: TRBD1; size: -; DNA: TGTGCCAGCAGCTGGGACAGGGGGCCGGGAAACACCATATATTTT; CDR3: CASSWDRGPGNTIYF
V: TRBV20-1; J: TRBJ2-5; D: -; size: -; DNA: TGCAGTGCTAGTCCAGGGGAGACCCAGTACTTC; CDR3: CSASPGETQYF
V: TRBV9; J: TRBJ2-4; D: -; size: -; DNA: TGTGCCAGCAGCGTAGACGGCCGGCCGGGGGGCAGTGGCATTCAGTACTTC; CDR3: CASSVDGRPGGSGIQYF
V: TRBV7-2; J: TRBJ2-7; D: TRBD1; size: few; DNA: TGTGCCAGCAGCGTGGGGGTAGGGGGCTTTTACGAGCAGTACTTC; CDR3: CASSVGVGGFYEQYF
V: TRBV5-1; J: TRBJ2-5; D: TRBD2; size: -; DNA: TGCGCCAGCAGCCAAACTAGCGGCCAAGAGACCCAGTACTTC; CDR3: CASSQTSGQETQYF
V: TRBV18; J: TRBJ2-1; D: -; size: few; DNA: TGTGCCAGCTCACCACCGGGAGTGGATTACAATGAGCAGTTCTTC; CDR3: CASSPPGVDYNEQFF
V: TRBV28; J: TRBJ2-2; D: -; size: -; DNA: TGTGCCAGCAGTTTACTACAGGCCAACACCGGGGAGCTGTTTTTT; CDR3: CASSLLQANTGELFF
V: TRBV7-3; J: TRBJ2-7; D: TRBD2; size: -; DNA: TGTGCCAGCAGCCTCCTAGCGGGAGTAGGCTACGAGCAGTACTTC; CDR3: CASSLLAGVGYEQYF
V: TRBV24-1; J: TRBJ2-1; D: TRBD1; size: -; DNA: TGTGCCACCAGTGATTTGGGGGACAGCAACAATGAGCAGTTCTTC; CDR3: CATSDLGDSNNEQFF
V: TRBV7-2; J: TRBJ2-1; D: TRBD2; size: -; DNA: TGTGCCAGCAGCTTAAATCCCGGACTAGCGGGAAGTGAGCAGTTCTTC; CDR3: CASSLNPGLAGSEQFF
V: TRBV28; J: TRBJ1-4; D: -; size: few; DNA: TGTGCCAGCACGGACAGAAGCTATAATGAAAAACTGTTTTTT; CDR3: CASTDRSYNEKLFF
V: TRBV4-1; J: TRBJ2-3; D: TRBD2; size: -; DNA: TGCGCCAGCAGCCAAGAAAGGGTAGCGGGGGCAGGGGCCACAGATACGCAGTATTTT; CDR3: CASSQERVAGAGATDTQYF
V: TRBV28; J: TRBJ2-5; D: -; size: -; DNA: TGTGCCTCAAAAAGTCAGGGGAGACAAGAGACCCAGTACTTC; CDR3: CASKSQGRQETQYF
V: TRBV5-4; J: TRBJ1-4; D: -; size: -; DNA: TGTGCCAGCAGCTTACAGGGACCCACTAATGAAAAACTGTTTTTT; CDR3: CASSLQGPTNEKLFF
V: TRBV5-4; J: TRBJ2-5; D: -; size: many; DNA: TGTGCCAGCAGCTTAAGACAGGGAGGAGAGACCCAGTACTTC; CDR3: CASSLRQGGETQYF
V: TRBV2; J: TRBJ2-3; D: TRBD2; size: -; DNA: TGTGCCCGCCTTTCGCTAGCGGGGACAGATACGCAGTATTTT; CDR3: CARLSLAGTDTQYF
V: TRBV7-2; J: TRBJ2-7; D: TRBD2; size: -; DNA: TGTGCCAGCAGCTTAGGGTTAGCGGGAGGTGGGAGGGCATACGAGCAGTACTTC; CDR3: CASSLGLAGGGRAYEQYF
V: TRBV6-4; J: TRBJ1-6; D: -; size: -; DNA: TGTGCCAGCAGTGAACACCATTCACCCCTCCACTTT; CDR3: CASSEHHSPLHF
V: TRBV19; J: TRBJ2-7; D: TRBD1; size: -; DNA: TGTGCCAGTAGTATAGGAGGTACAGGGGCCTACGAGCAGTACTTC; CDR3: CASSIGGTGAYEQYF
V: TRBV5-8; J: TRBJ2-3; D: TRBD2; size: -; DNA: TGTGCCAGCAGCATGATGGCCGGGGGGGCGGGCACAGATACGCAGTATTTT; CDR3: CASSMMAGGAGTDTQYF
V: TRBV7-9; J: TRBJ1-5; D: -; size: -; DNA: TGTGCCAGCAGCCTGGCCCAGGGTGGGCCCCAGCATTTT; CDR3: CASSLAQGGPQHF